This T cell receptor beta chain was sequenced for a study of OX40 agonist ivuxolimab in advanced cancers. CDR3 length: 13 residues. Deletions cut 2 bases from V and 3 bases from J, with 8 bases between. In germline, CDR1 is MNHEY, CDR2 SVGAGI. Profiling relied on immunoSEQ multiplex PCR, and the TCRdb table lists in-frame clones only, not all of them. The data hold around 62,000 clones, with roughly 84% observed a single time. J is TRBJ2-7 and V is TRBV6-5; the D is unclear. The sample consisted of CD4+ or CD8+ T cells sorted from blood, taken in a trial of the OX40 agonist ivuxolimab. This TCR was sampled from an adult with an advanced solid tumor such as melanoma, head and neck, liver or kidney cancer. This chain's CDR3 is CASSYGPNYEQYF. The CDR3 bases are TGTGCCAGCAGTTACGGACCGAACTACGAGCAGTACTTC.